A selection of T cell receptor beta chains follows, all from one sample in a study of blood T cell repertoires in COVID-19. Profiled with immunoSEQ multiplex PCR; TCRdb holds only in-frame clones, not every one. Of roughly 180,000 clones listed, approximately 89% are singletons. Specimen: PBMCs or T cells enriched from blood (not recorded which). The receptor set was obtained from a man aged 40-55 years who had recovered from COVID-19. CDR3s include the opening cysteine and the closing phenylalanine or tryptophan. A D gene is named only where the DNA matches it firmly. Some rows mark clone size as missing; the rest say once, few, many or name a class of expanded clone.

D gene,CDR3 length,clone size,J gene,V gene,CDR3 protein,CDR3 DNA
TRBD1,15,-,TRBJ1-1,TRBV9,CASSVIQGVNTEAFF,TGTGCCAGCAGCGTAATTCAGGGGGTGAACACTGAAGCTTTCTTT
-,14,-,TRBJ1-6,TRBV19,CASSEETTDSPLHF,TGTGCCAGTTCCGAGGAGACCACGGATTCACCCCTCCACTTT
TRBD1,14,-,TRBJ1-1,TRBV5-4,CASGQGGRNTEAFF,TGTGCCAGCGGACAGGGGGGAAGGAACACTGAAGCTTTCTTT
-,15,-,TRBJ2-7,TRBV14,CASSQFQGQGYEQYF,TGTGCCAGCAGCCAATTTCAGGGACAAGGGTACGAGCAGTACTTC
-,13,-,TRBJ1-5,TRBV28,CASRQGIRQPQHF,TGTGCCAGCAGACAGGGAATCCGGCAGCCCCAGCATTTT
TRBD1,18,few,TRBJ2-2,TRBV11-3,CASSLDKGTGKNTGELFF,TGTGCCAGCAGCTTAGATAAGGGGACAGGGAAGAACACCGGGGAGCTGTTTTTT
TRBD1,15,-,TRBJ1-2,TRBV4-1,CASSRKADRGNGYTF,TGCGCCAGCAGTCGCAAGGCGGACAGGGGAAATGGCTACACCTTC
TRBD1,14,-,TRBJ2-5,TRBV5-1,CASSLQGERETQYF,TGCGCCAGCAGCTTACAGGGGGAAAGGGAGACCCAGTACTTC
TRBD2,15,-,TRBJ2-2,TRBV6-5,CASRPGTSSAGELFF,TGTGCCAGCAGGCCCGGGACTAGCAGCGCCGGGGAGCTGTTTTTT
TRBD2,15,-,TRBJ2-5,TRBV28,CASSLLKGTSGTQYF,TGTGCCAGCAGTTTACTAAAAGGGACTAGCGGGACACAGTACTTC
TRBD1,16,-,TRBJ2-1,TRBV27,CASSRGNRGRANEQFF,TGTGCCAGCAGCAGAGGGAACAGGGGCCGCGCCAATGAGCAGTTCTTC
-,18,-,TRBJ2-6,TRBV11-2,CASSLVFGRGSGANVLTF,TGTGCCAGCAGCTTAGTATTCGGTCGCGGCTCTGGGGCCAACGTCCTGACTTTC
-,15,once,TRBJ2-7,TRBV7-3,CASRAEGALKDEQYF,TGTGCCAGCAGGGCAGAAGGGGCCCTCAAGGACGAGCAGTACTTC
-,15,-,TRBJ1-2,TRBV15,CATSRDLAVADGYTF,TGTGCCACCAGCAGAGATCTCGCGGTGGCGGATGGCTACACCTTC
-,14,-,TRBJ2-3,TRBV5-1,CASHLGSDTDTQYF,TGCGCCAGCCACTTGGGAAGCGACACAGATACGCAGTATTTT
-,12,once,TRBJ1-1,TRBV12-3/TRBV12-4,CASSSRQPEAFF,TGTGCCAGCAGCTCCCGACAGCCTGAAGCTTTCTTT
TRBD1,15,few,TRBJ2-7,TRBV9,CASSLTGDSSYEQYF,TGTGCCAGCAGCCTCACAGGGGACAGCTCCTACGAGCAGTACTTC
-,13,-,TRBJ1-5,TRBV19,CASMGQGRVPQHF,TGTGCCAGTATGGGGCAGGGAAGAGTGCCCCAGCATTTT
-,20,-,TRBJ1-4,TRBV7-3,CASSPPGDEGALALFEKLFF,TGTGCCAGCAGCCCGCCGGGGGATGAAGGGGCCCTTGCGTTGTTTGAAAAACTGTTTTTT
TRBD2,15,-,TRBJ2-1,TRBV6-4,CASSVLAGVYNEQFF,TGTGCCAGCAGTGTTTTAGCGGGGGTTTACAATGAGCAGTTCTTC
-,14,once,TRBJ2-3,TRBV24-1,CATSGYTSTDTQYF,TGTGCCACCAGTGGATACACCAGCACAGATACGCAGTATTTT
-,18,-,TRBJ1-6,TRBV27,CASSFSRDPDTYNSPLHF,TGTGCCAGCAGTTTCAGTCGAGATCCGGACACATATAATTCACCCCTCCACTTT
TRBD1,18,-,TRBJ2-6,TRBV27,CASSPRTGALSGANVLTF,TGTGCCAGCAGTCCCCGGACAGGGGCCCTCTCTGGGGCCAACGTCCTGACTTTC
TRBD1,13,-,TRBJ1-1,TRBV6-5,CASKIGDRGVAFF,TGTGCCAGCAAAATCGGGGACAGGGGGGTAGCTTTCTTT
TRBD1,15,-,TRBJ2-3,TRBV6-1,CASSEGTGYPDTQYF,TGTGCCAGCAGTGAAGGGACAGGGTATCCAGATACGCAGTATTTT
-,13,-,TRBJ1-4,TRBV12-3/TRBV12-4,CASSQRDNEKLFF,TGTGCCAGCAGTCAGAGGGATAATGAAAAACTGTTTTTT
-,17,once,TRBJ1-1,TRBV27,CASSLFSPGQSDTEAFF,TGTGCCAGCAGTTTATTTTCGCCCGGACAGAGCGACACTGAAGCTTTCTTT
TRBD1,16,-,TRBJ1-3,TRBV7-9,CASSPRGQTSGNTIYF,TGTGCCAGCAGCCCTCGGGGACAGACCTCTGGAAACACCATATATTTT
-,14,-,TRBJ2-7,TRBV30,CAWSDGGKGYEQYF,TGTGCCTGGAGTGACGGGGGTAAGGGCTACGAGCAGTACTTC
TRBD1,16,-,TRBJ1-3,TRBV2,CASSEGQGTSGNTIYF,TGTGCCAGCAGTGAGGGACAGGGGACCTCTGGAAACACCATATATTTT
-,17,once,TRBJ1-2,TRBV4-1,CASSHAPDRPSSYGYTF,TGCGCCAGCAGCCATGCCCCTGACAGGCCGTCCTCCTATGGCTACACCTTC
-,12,-,TRBJ1-5,TRBV27,CASSFSGQPQHF,TGTGCCAGCAGTTTTTCGGGTCAGCCCCAGCATTTT
-,15,-,TRBJ2-7,TRBV18,CASSRGGTGSYEQYF,TGTGCCAGCTCACGAGGTGGGACTGGATCCTACGAGCAGTACTTC
TRBD1,15,once,TRBJ1-5,TRBV6-5,CASTSTGGKDQPQHF,TGTGCCAGCACATCGACAGGGGGCAAGGATCAGCCCCAGCATTTT
TRBD2,15,-,TRBJ2-7,TRBV7-8,CASSFTSGSSYEQYF,TGTGCCAGCAGTTTCACTAGCGGAAGCTCCTACGAGCAGTACTTC
TRBD2,19,-,TRBJ2-7,TRBV5-3,CARSFSPGAGLAGGHEQYF,TGTGCCAGAAGCTTTTCGCCGGGGGCCGGACTAGCGGGAGGCCACGAGCAGTACTTC
TRBD1,14,-,TRBJ2-5,TRBV9,CASSVEDRKETQYF,TGTGCCAGCAGCGTAGAGGACAGGAAAGAGACCCAGTACTTC
-,15,-,TRBJ2-2,TRBV14,CASSLAGFNTGELFF,TGTGCCAGCAGCCTAGCAGGGTTTAACACCGGGGAGCTGTTTTTT
-,15,-,TRBJ1-2,TRBV5-6,CASSLGFQAYYGYTF,TGTGCCAGCAGCTTGGGTTTTCAGGCTTACTATGGCTACACCTTC
TRBD1,15,once,TRBJ2-4,TRBV6-2/TRBV6-3,CASSWDRGAKNIQYF,TGTGCCAGCAGTTGGGACAGGGGAGCCAAAAACATTCAGTACTTC